What follows is one T cell receptor (beta chain) and its context. CDR1 and CDR2 (germline): KGHSH, LQKENI. Trimming shortened V by 6 bases and J by 4 bases, and 9 bases separated the two germline ends. CDR3 length: 13 amino acids. The data stem from a study of blood T cell repertoires in COVID-19. Looking at the study overall: COVID-19 samples, acute and convalescent, were from the United States, Italy and Spain.

Clones were read by immunoSEQ multiplex PCR, and TCRdb kept only the in-frame ones, dropping some. The sample lists about 340,000 clones; around 86% were seen once. The sample consisted of peripheral blood. The rearrangement uses TRBV18 and TRBJ2-2; TRBD1 might be the D (6 bases). This TCR derives from a woman between 50 and 59 years old with COVID-19, enrolled during active disease. CDR3 amino acids: CASSTGSTGELFF. In DNA form, the CDR3 reads TGTGCCAGCTCCACAGGGAGCACCGGGGAGCTGTTTTTT.